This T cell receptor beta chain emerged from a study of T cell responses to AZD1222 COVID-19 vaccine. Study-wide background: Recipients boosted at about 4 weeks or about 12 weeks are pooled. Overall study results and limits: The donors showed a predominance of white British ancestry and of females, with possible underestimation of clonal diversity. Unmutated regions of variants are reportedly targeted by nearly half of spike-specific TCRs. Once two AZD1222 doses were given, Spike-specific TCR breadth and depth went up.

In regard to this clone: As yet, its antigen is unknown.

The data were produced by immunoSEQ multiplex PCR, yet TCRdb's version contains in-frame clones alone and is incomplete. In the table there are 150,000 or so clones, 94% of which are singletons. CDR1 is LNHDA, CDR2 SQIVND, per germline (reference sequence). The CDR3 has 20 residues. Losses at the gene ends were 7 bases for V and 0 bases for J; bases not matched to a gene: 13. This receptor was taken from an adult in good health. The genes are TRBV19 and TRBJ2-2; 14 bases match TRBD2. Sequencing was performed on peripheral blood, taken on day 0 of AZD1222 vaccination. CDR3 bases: TGTGCCAGTATGGGACTAGCGGGAGCTCGGGAACCGGCGAACACCGGGGAGCTGTTTTTT. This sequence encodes CASMGLAGAREPANTGELFF.